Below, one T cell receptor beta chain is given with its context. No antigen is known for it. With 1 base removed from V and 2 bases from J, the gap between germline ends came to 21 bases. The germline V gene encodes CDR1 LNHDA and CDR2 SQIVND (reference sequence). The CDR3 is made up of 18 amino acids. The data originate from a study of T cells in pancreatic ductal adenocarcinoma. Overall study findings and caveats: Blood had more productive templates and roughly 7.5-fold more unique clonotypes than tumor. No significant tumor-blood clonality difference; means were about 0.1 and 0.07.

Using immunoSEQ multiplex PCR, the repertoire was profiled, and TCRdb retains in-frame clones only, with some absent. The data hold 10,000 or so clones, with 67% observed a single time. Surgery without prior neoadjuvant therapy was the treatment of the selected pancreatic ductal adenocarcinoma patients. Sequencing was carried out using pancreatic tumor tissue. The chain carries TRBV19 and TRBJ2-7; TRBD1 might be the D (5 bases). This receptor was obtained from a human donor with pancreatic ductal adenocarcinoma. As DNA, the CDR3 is TGTGCCAGTAGTATAGCTCTCGCGGCAGGGTCGAGGACCTACGAGCAGTACTTC. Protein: CASSIALAAGSRTYEQYF.